Following are 18 T cell receptor beta chains from one sample sequenced in a study of T cell responses to AZD1222 COVID-19 vaccine. Sequenced by immunoSEQ multiplex PCR; TCRdb stores in-frame clones only, minus some. The sample records 150,000 to 200,000 clones, more than 80% being singletons. Material: peripheral blood, obtained 28 days after the second dose of the MenACWY control vaccine. The receptors stem from an adult who received the MenACWY meningococcal vaccine as a control.

The V and J genes are TRBV14 and TRBJ2-7; D unresolved. The CDR3 sequence is 12 residues long. V was pared by 4 bases and J by 3 bases, with 7 bases between. The V gene's germline CDR1 is SGHDN and CDR2 FVKESK. Written as DNA, the CDR3 is TGTGCCAGCAGCCCGCATGGCTACGAGCAGTACTTC. Translated, it gives CASSPHGYEQYF.

This clone was seen only once. The V gene is TRBV5-1, the J gene TRBJ2-3; 11 positions agree with TRBD1. The V segment lost 4 bases and the J segment 5 bases; nucleotides outside the gene matches: 3. The germline gives CDR1 SGHRS, CDR2 YFSETQ. This CDR3 region has 14 residues. This CDR3 is CASSVGQGEDTQYF. DNA of the CDR3: TGCGCCAGCAGCGTGGGACAGGGGGAAGATACGCAGTATTTT.

This clone showed up just once. The chain employs TRBV7-9 and TRBJ1-2, with TRBD1 matching over 7 bases. This CDR3 is 14 amino acids long. V shed 5 bases, J shed 3 bases, and the junction held 6 bases outside the gene matches. Germline CDR1 SEHNR, CDR2 FQNEAQ (reference sequence). The CDR3 is CASSAATGYYGYTF. The CDR3 nucleotides read TGTGCCAGCAGCGCCGCGACAGGGTACTATGGCTACACCTTC.

The V gene is TRBV4-1, the J gene TRBJ2-2, with D uncertain. This CDR3 spans 14 amino acids. Deletions cut 0 bases from V and 3 bases from J, with 5 bases between. CDR1 is MGHRA, CDR2 YSYEKL, per germline. CDR3 in DNA: TGCGCCAGCAGCCAAGAGGGGTACACCGGGGAGCTGTTTTTT. This codes for CASSQEGYTGELFF.

This sequence joins TRBV19 and TRBJ2-3; D may match TRBD1 or TRBD2 (6 bases each). Trimming took 2 bases from V and 0 from J, leaving 15 bases between them. The CDR3 loop spans 17 amino acids. Looked up from germline, CDR1 is LNHDA and CDR2 is SQIVND (reference sequence). CDR3 protein: CASSIYSGGASTDTQYF. In nucleotides, the CDR3 is TGTGCCAGTAGTATATATTCCGGGGGCGCGAGCACAGATACGCAGTATTTT.

This chain links TRBV19 with TRBJ1-4; D is undetermined. V shed 0 bases and J shed 5 bases, with 7 bases lying between them. From germline, CDR1 is LNHDA and CDR2 SQIVND (reference sequence). CDR3 length equals 14 residues. CDR3 sequence reads: CASSIDGFNEKLFF. CDR3 coding DNA: TGTGCCAGTAGTATAGACGGATTCAATGAAAAACTGTTTTTT.

This clone was seen once. V and J are TRBV5-6 and TRBJ1-1; no reliable D call. V lost 4 bases, J lost 0 bases, and 16 bases lay in between. The germline gives CDR1 SGHDT, CDR2 YYEEEE. This CDR3 contains 16 residues. The CDR3 reads CASSQDRRPMNTEAFF. CDR3 bases: TGTGCCAGCAGCCAAGACCGCCGTCCGATGAACACTGAAGCTTTCTTT.

The V gene is TRBV27, the J gene TRBJ1-1; no clear D. The germline V gene encodes CDR1 MNHEY and CDR2 SMNVEV (reference sequence). Trimming left V 5 bases short and J 6 bases short, with 16 bases between. The CDR3 runs to 14 residues. CDR3 sequence: CASSPRRLFAEAFF. DNA of the CDR3: TGTGCCAGCAGTCCTCGACGTCTTTTTGCTGAAGCTTTCTTT.

The chain carries TRBV6-6 and TRBJ2-1; D possibly uses TRBD1 or TRBD2 (5 bases each). V was pared by 6 bases and J by 7 bases, with 13 bases between. From germline, CDR1 is MNHNY and CDR2 SVGAGI (reference sequence). The CDR3 sequence is 13 residues long. The CDR3 nucleotides read TGTGCCAGCAGCCCCGGGACCGCGAATGAGCAGTTCTTC. Translating gives CASSPGTANEQFF.

This clone is a singleton in its sample. V gene TRBV30 combines with J gene TRBJ2-5, with TRBD2 matching 7 bases. Germline CDR1 GTSNPN, CDR2 SVGIG (reference sequence). The CDR3 is 15 residues long. The J segment lost 3 bases and the V segment lost 2 bases, leaving 9 bases of the junction unmatched. The CDR3: CAWSNLGGVEETQYF. The CDR3 bases are TGTGCCTGGAGTAATCTGGGGGGGGTGGAAGAGACCCAGTACTTC.

This clone appeared once. The chain recombines TRBV11-2 with TRBJ1-1; no clear D gene. The CDR3 has 14 residues. The V gene lost 5 bases and the J gene lost 1 base, with 11 bases spanning the gap. Germline-derived CDR1 and CDR2 are SGHAT and FQNNGV. CDR3 DNA sequence: TGTGCCAGCAGCCGAAGGACGGGGAACACTGAAGCTTTCTTT. This encodes CASSRRTGNTEAFF.

This clone was observed a single time. This sequence joins TRBV13 and TRBJ2-6; D is possibly TRBD2 (6 bases). The ends were cut back, 0 bases at V and 3 bases at J, with 15 bases in the middle. Per germline, CDR1 PRHDT and CDR2 FYEKMQ (reference sequence). The CDR3 loop spans 18 amino acids. CDR3 in DNA: TGTGCCAGCAGCTTAGGGCGTTGGGGGACTGGTGGGGCCAACGTCCTGACTTTC. Amino acids: CASSLGRWGTGGANVLTF.

Here the CDR3 reads CATSESKRTGRETQYF. The DNA of the CDR3 is TGTGCCACCAGTGAATCCAAACGAACAGGCCGGGAGACCCAGTACTTC. The V gene is TRBV24-1, the J gene TRBJ2-5; D perhaps matches TRBD1 (5 bases). The germline CDR1 and CDR2 sequences are KGHDR and SFDVKD. The CDR3 runs 16 residues. V was clipped by 4 bases and J by 5 bases, with 19 bases between them.

The chain links TRBV7-2 to TRBJ1-1; D unresolved. The germline V and J ends were trimmed by 0 bases and 0 bases, with 5 bases remaining between them. Germline V gene lookup returns CDR1 SGHTA and CDR2 FQGNSA. This CDR3 region has 14 residues. The CDR3 coding sequence is TGTGCCAGCAGCTTAGCGCCCGTGAACACTGAAGCTTTCTTT. This codes for CASSLAPVNTEAFF.

This clone was observed once. V gene TRBV4-3 combines with J gene TRBJ2-3, with D maybe TRBD2 (6 bases). CDR1 is LGHNA and CDR2 is YSLEER in the germline V gene. V dropped 0 bases and J dropped 2 bases, with 12 bases sitting between them. This CDR3 is 16 amino acids long. CDR3 DNA: TGCGCCAGCAGCCAAGATTTCCGGGGGACCACAGATACGCAGTATTTT. Protein sequence: CASSQDFRGTTDTQYF.

This clone showed up just a few times. The gene calls are TRBV7-2 and TRBJ2-7, with D tentatively TRBD2 (5 bases). The CDR3 is made up of 14 amino acids. The germline V gene has CDR1 SGHTA and CDR2 FQGNSA. V lost 4 bases to trimming and J lost 6 bases, with 16 bases between them. This CDR3 is CASSSRSDWAEQYF. In nucleotides, the CDR3 is TGTGCCAGCAGCTCCCGTAGCGATTGGGCCGAGCAGTACTTC.

This chain connects TRBV7-9 to TRBJ2-1, with 8 bases identical to TRBD2. The germline CDR1 and CDR2 sequences are SEHNR and FQNEAQ (reference sequence). The CDR3 totals 17 residues. The V gene end was trimmed by 2 bases and the J gene end by 5 bases; junction bases not matched to a gene: 11. In nucleotides, the CDR3 is TGTGCCAGCAGCTTAAGGGGTAGCGGGACTACGAACAATGAGCAGTTCTTC. Translated, it gives CASSLRGSGTTNNEQFF.

The chain links TRBV9 to TRBJ2-7; 8 nucleotides line up with TRBD2. V was pared by 1 base and J by 0 bases, with 3 bases of the junction left unmatched. This CDR3 region has 15 residues. Germline V CDR1 and CDR2: SGDLS, YYNGEE. CDR3 bases: TGTGCCAGCAGCGTAACTAGCGGAGGCTCCTACGAGCAGTACTTC. Translated: CASSVTSGGSYEQYF.